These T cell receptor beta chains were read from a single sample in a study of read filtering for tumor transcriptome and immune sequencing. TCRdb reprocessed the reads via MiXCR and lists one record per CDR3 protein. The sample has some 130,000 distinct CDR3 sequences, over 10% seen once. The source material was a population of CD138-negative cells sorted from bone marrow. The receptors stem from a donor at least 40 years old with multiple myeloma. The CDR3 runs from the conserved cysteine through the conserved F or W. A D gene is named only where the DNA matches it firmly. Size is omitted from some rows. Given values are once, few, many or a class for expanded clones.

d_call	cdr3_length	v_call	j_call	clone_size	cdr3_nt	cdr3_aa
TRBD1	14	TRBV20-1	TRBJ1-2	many	TGCAGTGCTAGAGCAACCCACACAGGGGAAGGCTACACCTTC	CSARATHTGEGYTF
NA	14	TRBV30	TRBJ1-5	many	TGTGCCTGGAGTGTACGACGGATCAATCAGCCCCAGCATTTT	CAWSVRRINQPQHF
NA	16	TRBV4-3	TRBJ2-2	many	TGCGCCAGCAGCCAAGCCAAGGACGAGAGGGCCGGGGAGCTGTTTTTT	CASSQAKDERAGELFF
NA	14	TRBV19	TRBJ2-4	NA	TGTGCCAGTAAAAGTTCTTCCACGGCGGACATTCAGTACTTC	CASKSSSTADIQYF
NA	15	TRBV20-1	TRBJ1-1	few	TGCAGTGCTACCGAGGGGGGAGGGACGAACACTGAAGCTTTCTTT	CSATEGGGTNTEAFF
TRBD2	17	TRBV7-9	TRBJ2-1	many	TGTGCCAGCAGCCCCTGGCCCGCGAGCGGGAGCCGTAATGAGCAGTTCTTC	CASSPWPASGSRNEQFF
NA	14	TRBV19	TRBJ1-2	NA	TGTGCCAGTACCGGGACACCCCTTCACTATGGCTACACCTTC	CASTGTPLHYGYTF
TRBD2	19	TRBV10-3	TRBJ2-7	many	TGTGCCATCAGTGAGTCACTAGCGGGAGGGCCGGTTGGGGCCAACGAGCAGTACTTC	CAISESLAGGPVGANEQYF
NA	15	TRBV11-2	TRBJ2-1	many	TGTGCCAGCAGCCGTAAACAGGGCTCCTACAATGAGCAGTTCTTC	CASSRKQGSYNEQFF
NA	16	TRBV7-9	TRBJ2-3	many	TGTGCCAGCAGCTCCCTTAGGACCCACAGCACAGATACGCAGTATTTT	CASSSLRTHSTDTQYF
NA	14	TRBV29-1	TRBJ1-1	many	TGCAGCGTTACACAGGTGACCTTGAACACTGAAGCTTTCTTT	CSVTQVTLNTEAFF
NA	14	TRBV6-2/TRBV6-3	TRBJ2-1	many	TGTGCCAGCAGTTACCCTAGCGAAAACAATGAGCAGTTCTTC	CASSYPSENNEQFF
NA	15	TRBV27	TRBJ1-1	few	TGTGCCAGCAGCCGCCAAGGGTTTTCGATCACTGAAGCTTTCTTT	CASSRQGFSITEAFF
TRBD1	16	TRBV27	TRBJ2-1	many	TGTGCCAGCAGACCGGGAGGGACAGGGGGCCGCGATGAGCAGTTCTTC	CASRPGGTGGRDEQFF
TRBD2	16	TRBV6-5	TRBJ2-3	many	TGTGCCAGCAGCCCCGGGACTAGCGGGAGCCCGGATACGCAGTATTTT	CASSPGTSGSPDTQYF
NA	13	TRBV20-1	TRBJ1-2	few	TGCAGTGCTAGAGATAACAGCCCCTATGGCTACACCTTC	CSARDNSPYGYTF
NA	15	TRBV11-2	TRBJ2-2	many	TGTGCCAGCAGCCCCCGCGTCAGGGGAACCGGGGAGCTGTTTTTT	CASSPRVRGTGELFF
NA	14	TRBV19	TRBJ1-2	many	TGTGCCAGTAGTTTTCCGGGATACATTCTCGGCTACACCTTC	CASSFPGYILGYTF
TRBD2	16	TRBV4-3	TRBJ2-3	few	TGCGCCAGCAGCCAAGGGCTAGCGGGAGCCACAGATACGCAGTATTTT	CASSQGLAGATDTQYF
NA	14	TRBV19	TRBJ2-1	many	TGTGCCAGTAGTATATACGGAGGCAGGGATGAGCAGTTCTTC	CASSIYGGRDEQFF
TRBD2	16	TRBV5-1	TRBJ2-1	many	TGCGCCAGCAGCTTGGGTCGGACTAGCGGGAGGAATGAGCAGTTCTTC	CASSLGRTSGRNEQFF
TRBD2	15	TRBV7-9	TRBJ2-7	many	TGTGCCAGCAGCCGGACGACTAGCGGCCTTTACGAGCAGTACTTC	CASSRTTSGLYEQYF
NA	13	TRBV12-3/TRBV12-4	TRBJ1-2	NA	TGTGCCAGCAGTCCGGGACACTCCCTCGGCTACACCTTC	CASSPGHSLGYTF
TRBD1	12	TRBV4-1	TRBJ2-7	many	TGCGCCAGCAGCCCTACAGGGGACGAGCAGTACTTC	CASSPTGDEQYF
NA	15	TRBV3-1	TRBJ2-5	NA	TGTGCCAGCAGCCAGATTCTTGGCCCTCAAGAGACCCAGTACTTC	CASSQILGPQETQYF
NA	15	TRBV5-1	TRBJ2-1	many	TGCGCCAGCAGCATAACAGGGTCACGGGGGAATGAGCAGTTCTTC	CASSITGSRGNEQFF
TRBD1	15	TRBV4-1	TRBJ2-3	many	TGCGCCAGCAGCCCCGGGACAGGATCAAGAGATACGCAGTATTTT	CASSPGTGSRDTQYF
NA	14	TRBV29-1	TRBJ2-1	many	TGCAGCGCCATCCAGGTTGCCTCCTACAATGAGCAGTTCTTC	CSAIQVASYNEQFF
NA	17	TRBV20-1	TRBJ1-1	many	TGCAGTGCTAGTGGAGGCTTGAGGGCGCGGGGGAACACTGAAGCTTTCTTT	CSASGGLRARGNTEAFF
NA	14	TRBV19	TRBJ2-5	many	TGTGCCAGTAGCCGCGCTGGCAGAGAAGAGACCCAGTACTTC	CASSRAGREETQYF
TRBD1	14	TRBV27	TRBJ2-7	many	TGTGCCAACAAGGAGAGTGGGGACAGCTACGAGCAGTACTTC	CANKESGDSYEQYF
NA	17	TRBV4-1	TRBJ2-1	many	TGCGCCAGCAGCCAAGAGAGTCTGTCAGGCTATGAGGGGGAGCAGTTCTTC	CASSQESLSGYEGEQFF
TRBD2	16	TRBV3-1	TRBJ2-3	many	TGTGCCAGCAGCCCCGGGACTAGCGGTACACAAGATACGCAGTATTTT	CASSPGTSGTQDTQYF
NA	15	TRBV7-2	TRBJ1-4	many	TGTGCCAGCAGCTACCCCGGAGGGGATCTTGAAAAACTGTTTTTT	CASSYPGGDLEKLFF
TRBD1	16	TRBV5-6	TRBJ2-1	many	TGTGCCAGCAGCTCAGATCGGACAGGGATAATCGATGAGCAGTTCTTC	CASSSDRTGIIDEQFF
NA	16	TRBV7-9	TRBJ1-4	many	TGTGCCAGCAGCTCGACCGACCCCCCGGGGAATGAAAAACTGTTTTTT	CASSSTDPPGNEKLFF
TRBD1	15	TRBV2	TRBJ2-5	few	TGTGCCAGCAGTGAAGATACAGGGGAGCGAGAGACCCAGTACTTC	CASSEDTGERETQYF
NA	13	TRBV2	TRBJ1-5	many	TGTGCCAGCACCTCGGAAGGGAGGCAGCCCCAGCATTTT	CASTSEGRQPQHF
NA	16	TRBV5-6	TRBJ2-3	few	TGTGCCAGCAGCTTTATAACCAGGGTCGAGACAGATACGCAGTATTTT	CASSFITRVETDTQYF
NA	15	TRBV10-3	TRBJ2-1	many	TGTGCCATCAGTGAGAGGGGGGGCTCCTACAATGAGCAGTTCTTC	CAISERGGSYNEQFF
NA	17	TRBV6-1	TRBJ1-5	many	TGTGCCAGCAGGGGCCAAAACAGGGTTTATAGCAATCAGCCCCAGCATTTT	CASRGQNRVYSNQPQHF
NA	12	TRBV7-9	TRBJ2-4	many	TGTGCCAGCCGGGGAAGTGGAAACATTCAGTACTTC	CASRGSGNIQYF
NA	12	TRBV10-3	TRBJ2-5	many	TGTGCCACCAAGGGGTTCCAAGAGACCCAGTACTTC	CATKGFQETQYF
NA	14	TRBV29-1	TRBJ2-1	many	TGCAGCGTTGAAGACGCATTCGGGACCAATGAGCAGTTCTTC	CSVEDAFGTNEQFF
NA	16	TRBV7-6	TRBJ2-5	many	TGTGCCAGCAGCGCGTTAATGGCGGGGATACAAGAGACCCAGTACTTC	CASSALMAGIQETQYF
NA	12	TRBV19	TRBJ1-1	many	TGTGCCAGTAGTGATCTCGGGACTGAAGCTTTCTTT	CASSDLGTEAFF
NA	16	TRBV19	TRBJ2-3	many	TGTGCCAGTAGTATAGTCGCTAGCCGGGGTCGCGATACGCAGTATTTT	CASSIVASRGRDTQYF
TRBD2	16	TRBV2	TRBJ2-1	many	TGTGCCAGCGGGACTAGCGGGCTCCCCCTATACAATGAGCAGTTCTTC	CASGTSGLPLYNEQFF
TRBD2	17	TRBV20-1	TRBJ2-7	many	TGCAGTGCCCCCGGGGCGGGGGAAACGGGAACTATCCACGAGCAGTACTTC	CSAPGAGETGTIHEQYF
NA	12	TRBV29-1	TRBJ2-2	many	TGCAGCGTTGAAGATCTAACCGGGGAGCTGTTTTTT	CSVEDLTGELFF
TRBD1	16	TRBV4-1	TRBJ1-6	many	TGCGCCAGCAGCCAAGTTCCGGGACAGTGGAATTCACCCCTCCACTTT	CASSQVPGQWNSPLHF
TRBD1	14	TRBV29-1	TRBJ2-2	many	TGCAGCGTCGGTATACAGGGGCAAACCGGGGAGCTGTTTTTT	CSVGIQGQTGELFF
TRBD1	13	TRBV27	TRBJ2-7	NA	TGTGCCAGCAGTTGGTCGGGACAGGCGGAGCAGTACTTC	CASSWSGQAEQYF
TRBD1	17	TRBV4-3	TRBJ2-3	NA	TGCGCCAGCAGCCAAGATCTCCGGACAGGGTTTGGAGATACGCAGTATTTT	CASSQDLRTGFGDTQYF
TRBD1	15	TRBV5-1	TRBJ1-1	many	TGCGCCAGCAGGGTAGGACAGGGGATGAACACTGAAGCTTTCTTT	CASRVGQGMNTEAFF